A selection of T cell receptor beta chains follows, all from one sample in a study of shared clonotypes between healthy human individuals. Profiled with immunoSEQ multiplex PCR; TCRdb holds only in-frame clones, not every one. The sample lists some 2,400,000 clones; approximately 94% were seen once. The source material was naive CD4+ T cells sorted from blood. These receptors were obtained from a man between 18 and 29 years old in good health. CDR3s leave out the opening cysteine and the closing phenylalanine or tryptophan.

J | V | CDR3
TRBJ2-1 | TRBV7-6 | ASSSISGPISEQF
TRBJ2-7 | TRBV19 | ASSIVGGTYEQY
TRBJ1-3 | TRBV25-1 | ASSEWGVGNTIY
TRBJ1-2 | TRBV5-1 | ASSWGTVPNYGYT
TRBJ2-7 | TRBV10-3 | AISESTGSGYEQY
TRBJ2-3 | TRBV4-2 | ASSQGSSGGSTQY
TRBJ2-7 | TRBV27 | ASTRGGGLTYEQY
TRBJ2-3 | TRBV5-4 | ASSWGTSGGSTDTQY
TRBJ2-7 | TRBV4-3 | ASSQDRGAYEQY
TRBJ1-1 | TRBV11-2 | ASSLVFRTGTTEAF
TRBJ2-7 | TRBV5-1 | ASSLEDRGFYEQY
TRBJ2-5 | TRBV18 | ASSPVGGGEETQY
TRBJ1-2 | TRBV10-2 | ASSETPNGYT
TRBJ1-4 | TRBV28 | ATETNEKLF
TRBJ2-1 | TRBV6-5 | ASSYSNRQAGNEQF
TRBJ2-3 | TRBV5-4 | ASSPLQGRTDTQY
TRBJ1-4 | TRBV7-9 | ASSFRGSNEKLF
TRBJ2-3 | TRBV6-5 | ASRGVGADTQY
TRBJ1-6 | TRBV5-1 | ASSLSGTYNSPLH
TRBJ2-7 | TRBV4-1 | ASSHTFGTADSYEQY
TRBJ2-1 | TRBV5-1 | ASGGPQAGNEQF
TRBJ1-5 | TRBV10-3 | AISERKGGDGNQPQH
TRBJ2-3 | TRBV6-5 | ASRSEGGRTDTQY
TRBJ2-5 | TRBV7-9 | ASSLSGGETQY
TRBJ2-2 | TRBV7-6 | ASSFAGGRANGELF
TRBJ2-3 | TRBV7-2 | ASSSTWVSGVWTDTQY
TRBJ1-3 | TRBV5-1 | ASSPGPTGREGNTIY
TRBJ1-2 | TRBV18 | ASSPQGQASYT
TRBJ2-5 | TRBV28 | ASSPGGPETQY
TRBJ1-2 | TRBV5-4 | ASSLDRGGGYT
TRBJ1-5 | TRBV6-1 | ASSVNLFFTGGLNQPQH
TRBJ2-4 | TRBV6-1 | ASRTGTGINIQY
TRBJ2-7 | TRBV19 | ASGAGGDEQY
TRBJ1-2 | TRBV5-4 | ASGGQPNYGYT
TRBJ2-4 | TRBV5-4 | ASSLNVYSGAKNIQY
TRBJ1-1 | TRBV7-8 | ASSLWEEDTEAF
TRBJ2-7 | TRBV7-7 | ASSFSTTSGLLDEQY
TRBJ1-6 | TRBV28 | ASSTSGANSPLH
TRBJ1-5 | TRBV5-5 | ASSLAGGNNQPQH
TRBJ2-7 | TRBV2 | ASSTHSLRGSSFRGGYEQY
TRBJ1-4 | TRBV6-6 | ASTLRQANNEKLF
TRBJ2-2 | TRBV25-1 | ASSVLGTGELF
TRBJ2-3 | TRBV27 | ATRPPGSKKTTDTQY
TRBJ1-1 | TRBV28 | ASSFGGREAF
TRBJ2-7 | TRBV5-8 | ASSLTSAGNRYEQY
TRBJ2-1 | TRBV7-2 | ASSYQSGLVNEQF
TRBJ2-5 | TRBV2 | ASNQEEGSETQY
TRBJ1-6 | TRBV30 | AWRDTYNSPLH